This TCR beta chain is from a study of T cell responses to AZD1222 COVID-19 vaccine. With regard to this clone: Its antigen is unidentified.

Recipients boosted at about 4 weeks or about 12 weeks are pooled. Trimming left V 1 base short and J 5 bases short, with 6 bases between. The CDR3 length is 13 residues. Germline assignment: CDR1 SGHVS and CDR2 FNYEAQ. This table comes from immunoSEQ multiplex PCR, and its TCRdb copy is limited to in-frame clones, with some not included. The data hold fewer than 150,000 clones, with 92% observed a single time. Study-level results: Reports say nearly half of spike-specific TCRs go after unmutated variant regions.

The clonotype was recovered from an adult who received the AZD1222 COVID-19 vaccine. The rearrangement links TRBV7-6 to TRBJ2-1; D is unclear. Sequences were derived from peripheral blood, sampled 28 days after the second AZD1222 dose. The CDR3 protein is CASSLEIHNEQFF. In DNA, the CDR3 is TGTGCCAGCAGCTTAGAGATCCACAATGAGCAGTTCTTC.